This T cell receptor beta chain was retrieved from a study of T cells in Graves' hyperthyroidism and ophthalmopathy. Stable Graves' hyperthyroidism denoted no ophthalmopathy progression over 18 months. Disease duration under 2 months; hyperthyroidism patients were aged 18 to 65. Exclusion of patients followed from uncontrolled infection, other autoimmune disease, pregnancy or lactation. The PBMCs were taken from 10 ml of fresh peripheral blood. Amplification targeted TCR beta CDR3 regions from RNA transcripts. Carried out on the TCR CDR3, a first-round RT-PCR used the HTBI primer set. MiXCR, run by TCRdb on the multiplex PCR reads, gives a single entry per CDR3 protein. The data show roughly 510,000 distinct CDR3 sequences, less than 25% seen once. V lost 1 base to trimming and J lost 6 bases, with 13 bases between them. The CDR3 totals 14 residues.

The sequencing input was blood. The TCR originated in a young man with Graves' hyperthyroidism. The chain has TRBV12-3 or TRBV12-4 and TRBJ2-7; D is perhaps TRBD1 (6 bases). The CDR3 DNA reads as TGTGCCAGCAGTTTAGGTCACGGACAGAGCGAGCAGTACTTC. Protein sequence: CASSLGHGQSEQYF.